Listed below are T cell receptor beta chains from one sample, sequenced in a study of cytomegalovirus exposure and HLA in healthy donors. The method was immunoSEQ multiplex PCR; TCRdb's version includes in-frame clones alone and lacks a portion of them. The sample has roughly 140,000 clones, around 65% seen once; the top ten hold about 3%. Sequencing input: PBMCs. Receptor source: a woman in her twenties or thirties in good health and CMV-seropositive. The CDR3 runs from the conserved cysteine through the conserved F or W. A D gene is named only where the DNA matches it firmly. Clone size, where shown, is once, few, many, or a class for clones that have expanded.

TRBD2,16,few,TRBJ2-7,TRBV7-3,TGTGCCAGCAGCTCGGGACTAGCGGGGAGATCCTACGAGCAGTACTTC,CASSSGLAGRSYEQYF
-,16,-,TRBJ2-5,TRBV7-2,TGTGCCAGCAGCTTAGCGTTCCGGCGGAGTCAAGAGACCCAGTACTTC,CASSLAFRRSQETQYF
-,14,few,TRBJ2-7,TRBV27,TGTGCCAGCAGTGCGTGGGGCCCCTCTGGCGAGCAGTACTTC,CASSAWGPSGEQYF
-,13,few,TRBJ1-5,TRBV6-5,TGTGCCAGTCAGGGTTCAAGCAATCAGCCCCAGCATTTT,CASQGSSNQPQHF
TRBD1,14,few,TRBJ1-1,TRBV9,TGTGCCAGCAGCGCCGGGGGGACAGGGTACGAAGCTTTCTTT,CASSAGGTGYEAFF
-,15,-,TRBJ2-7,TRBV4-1,TGCGCCAGCAGCCAAGAGGGCGGGGGCCTCTACGAGCAGTACTTC,CASSQEGGGLYEQYF
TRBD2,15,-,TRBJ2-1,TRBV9,TGTGCCAGCAGAGGCTCGGGACTAGCTAATGGTGAGCAGTTCTTC,CASRGSGLANGEQFF
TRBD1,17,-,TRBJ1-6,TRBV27,TGTGCCAGCAGTGTACGCCAGGGACAGGGGTATAATTCACCCCTCCACTTT,CASSVRQGQGYNSPLHF
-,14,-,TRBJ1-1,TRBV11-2,TGTGCCAGCAGCTTAATGGGGCCTTTGACTGAAGCTTTCTTT,CASSLMGPLTEAFF
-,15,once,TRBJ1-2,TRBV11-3,TGTGCCAGCAGCTCCCCACACCTTACTAACTATGGCTACACCTTC,CASSSPHLTNYGYTF
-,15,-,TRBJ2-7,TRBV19,TGTGCCAGTAGTAGCGCTAGCGCAAGATACTACGAGCAGTACTTC,CASSSASARYYEQYF
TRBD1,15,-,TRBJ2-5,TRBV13,TGTGCCAGCAGCTCCTGGGGCAGGGGGAAAGAGACCCAGTACTTC,CASSSWGRGKETQYF
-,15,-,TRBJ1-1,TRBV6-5,TGTGCCAGCAGTTCGACAGGAACCATGAACACTGAAGCTTTCTTT,CASSSTGTMNTEAFF
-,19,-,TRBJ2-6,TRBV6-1,TGTGCCAGCAGTGAAAAGGACAGCTATGGGACATCTGGGGCCAACGTCCTGACTTTC,CASSEKDSYGTSGANVLTF
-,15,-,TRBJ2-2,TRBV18,TGTGCCAGCTCCTCCCCCCTAGAGAACACCGGGGAGCTGTTTTTT,CASSSPLENTGELFF
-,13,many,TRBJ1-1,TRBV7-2,TGTGCCAGCAGTCTAGGGCCCGGGGCTGAAGCTTTCTTT,CASSLGPGAEAFF
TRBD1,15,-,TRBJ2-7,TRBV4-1,TGCGCCAGCAGCCACCCGGGACAGTCGGCCTACGAGCAGTACTTC,CASSHPGQSAYEQYF